This paragraph reports one T cell receptor beta chain. Its target is not known. This table comes from immunoSEQ multiplex PCR, and its TCRdb copy is limited to in-frame clones, with some not included. The repertoire consists of 50,000 to 65,000 clones, with roughly four fifths occurring once and the leading ten covering around 28%. This specimen belongs to a study of T cell responses to AZD1222 COVID-19 vaccine. The CDR3 consists of 14 residues. After removal of 1 base from V and 4 bases from J, the junction contained 3 bases not matched to a gene. Germline V gene sequence: CDR1 LNHDA, CDR2 SQIVND (reference sequence). Study results and caveats: Reportedly, nearly half of unique spike TCRs recognized epitopes outside B.1.351/B.1.1.7 mutations. Compared with day 0, the breadth and depth of the Spike-specific TCR repertoire rose significantly after two doses of AZD1222. Baseline serology detected seropositivity in only a handful of AZD1222 recipients. The sample set comprised mostly white British donors with more females, and clonal diversity was possibly underestimated.

The chain couples TRBV19 to TRBJ1-1; 7 bases fit TRBD1. This material consisted of peripheral blood, taken 28 days after the second AZD1222 dose. The sequence was collected from an adult who received the AZD1222 COVID-19 vaccine. CDR3 sequence (DNA): TGTGCCAGTAGTATAGGTCACAGGGGCACTGAAGCTTTCTTT. It specifies CASSIGHRGTEAFF. Using reference TRBV19 and TRBJ1-1 for the parts outside the CDR3, the full variable domain is DGGITQSPKYLFRKEGQNVTLSCEQNLNHDAMYWYRQDPGQGLRLIYYSQIVNDFQKGDIAEGYSVSREKKESFPLTVTSAQKNPTAFYLCASSIGHRGTEAFFGQGTRLTVV.